This T cell receptor (beta chain) appears in the sequencing data of a study of patients and donors after allogeneic stem cell transplantation. This clonotype was detected only once. V was shortened by 1 base and J by 8 bases, with 15 bases between the two germline ends. The CDR3 is 15 residues long. In germline, CDR1 is LGHNA, CDR2 YNFKEQ. TCRdb re-analysed the RT-PCR reads in MiXCR, keeping a single row per CDR3 protein. The profile shows approximately 200,000 distinct CDR3 sequences, less than 45% of them singletons. This receptor was taken from a human donor who was either an allogeneic HSCT recipient or a stem cell or donor lymphocyte infusion donor (not recorded which). It is not recorded whose cells these are; they may come from a transplant donor. What was sequenced was blood, either unsorted or a sorted T cell fraction (not recorded which). The rearrangement links TRBV4-2 to TRBJ1-5; D is unresolved. The CDR3 DNA sequence: TGTGCCAGCAGCCAAGCCGTCAACCCGGGTGAGCCCCAGCATTTT. The encoded protein is CASSQAVNPGEPQHF.